The clone carrying this T cell receptor (beta chain) was observed a handful of times. Via MiXCR, TCRdb re-called the RT-PCR reads, giving one row per CDR3 protein. This table has roughly 230,000 distinct CDR3 sequences, roughly 13% appearing once. These data come from a study of patients and donors after allogeneic stem cell transplantation. Germline CDR1 is KGHDR and CDR2 is SFDVKD. V was pared by 2 bases and J by 5 bases, with 12 bases of the junction left unmatched. The CDR3 has 17 amino acids. Sequenced: blood, either unsorted or a sorted T cell fraction (not recorded which). This chain links TRBV24-1 with TRBJ2-5, with TRBD2 matching 8 bases. This TCR came from a human donor who was either an allogeneic HSCT recipient or a stem cell or donor lymphocyte infusion donor (not recorded which). It is not recorded whose cells these are; they may come from a transplant donor. CDR3 sequence: CATSDSLVGAGGETQYF. The CDR3 nucleotides read TGTGCCACCAGTGATTCACTGGTAGGGGCGGGAGGCGAGACCCAGTACTTC.